A selection of T cell receptor beta chains follows, all from one sample in a study of T cells expressing NK-cell markers. TCRdb re-called the 5' RACE reads, yielding one record per CDR3 amino acid sequence without DNA. Here the sample table reports about 460,000 distinct CDR3 sequences. The sequenced material came from blood T cells: a sorted CD56 or NKG2C T cell subset, CD4+ or CD8+ T cells, or bulk PBMC T cells (not recorded which). All receptors derive from a woman between 45 and 65 years old in good health. CDR3s include the opening cysteine and the closing phenylalanine or tryptophan.

TRBV7-9	TRBJ1-3	CASSSDRLISGNTIYF
TRBV5-1	TRBJ2-1	CASSLAGLGLNEQFF
TRBV5-1	TRBJ2-1	CASSFPGYEQFF
TRBV5-1	TRBJ1-1	CASSSPGHLNTEAFF
TRBV12-3/TRBV12-4	TRBJ1-2	CASSFGRPHTF
TRBV11-2	TRBJ1-1	CASSLEAWVTEAFF
TRBV11-2	TRBJ2-1	CASSFLRGTGIEQFF
TRBV20-1	TRBJ2-3	CSAFSPGGATDTQYF
TRBV20-1	TRBJ2-1	CSAISPGLVTYPEQFF
TRBV19	TRBJ2-2	CASSALGAGELFF
TRBV5-4	TRBJ2-1	CASSLAAGTGNEQFF
TRBV20-1	TRBJ2-6	CSARQGQNSSGANVLTF
TRBV5-1	TRBJ2-5	CASSTDPQGQGVGTQYF
TRBV10-3	TRBJ2-3	CAITEAGADTQYF
TRBV5-1	TRBJ1-6	CASSLGQGALGNSPLHF
TRBV25-1	TRBJ2-1	CASSEDAGGPKSRNEQFF
TRBV7-2	TRBJ1-4	CASRTTGLNEKLFF
TRBV6-5	TRBJ2-3	CASRRARGRADTQYF
TRBV10-3	TRBJ1-3	CAISEGQGNTIYF
TRBV7-8	TRBJ2-7	CASSLGGGNRAYEQYF